Below, 6 T cell receptor beta chains from the same sample are listed, as sequenced in a study of low-dose radiotherapy and immunotherapy resistance in tumors. The time point is: before trial treatment. Primers targeting TRAV and TRBV primed first-strand cDNA, covering alpha and beta chains. Using a constant-region primer together with a V-primer adapter, TCRs were subjected to roughly 18 PCR cycles of amplification. In TCRdb, the reads were re-called with MiXCR into one record per CDR3 protein. The sample lists some 57,000 distinct CDR3 sequences; about 25% were seen once. Source: PBMCs, taken before treatment. The receptors shown here come from a male donor with prostate cancer.

The chain has TRBV5-5 and TRBJ2-7; 7 bases line up with TRBD2. CDR3 size: 13 residues. V was clipped by 6 bases and J by 0 bases; unmatched bases: 3. Germline CDR1 is SGHKS and CDR2 is YYEKEE (reference sequence). The CDR3 is CASTSGNSYEQYF. Here the CDR3 DNA reads TGTGCCAGCACTAGCGGAAACTCCTACGAGCAGTACTTC.

CDR3 DNA: TGTGCCAGCTGCGGACTAGCGGGGCGTACCTTCTACGAGCAGTACTTC. Translating gives CASCGLAGRTFYEQYF. The chain carries TRBV6-1 and TRBJ2-7; 12 bases match TRBD2. J gave up 3 bases and V 8 bases, and 11 bases lay outside the gene matches. The CDR3 covers 16 residues. Germline CDR1 MNHNS, CDR2 SASEGT.

The chain combines TRBV19 with TRBJ2-7; TRBD1 aligns across 8 bases. Germline-derived CDR1 and CDR2 are LNHDA and SQIVND (reference sequence). The CDR3 length is 13 residues. Unmatched junction bases numbered 5, after V lost 4 bases and J lost 6 bases. CDR3 bases: TGTGCCAGTAGTAAGGACAGGGTTGCCGAGCAGTACTTC. Its translation is CASSKDRVAEQYF.

Ten or more counts support this clonotype. The rearrangement links TRBV12-3 or TRBV12-4 to TRBJ2-7, with D perhaps matching TRBD1 or TRBD2 (5 bases each). V lost 5 bases and J 6 bases, leaving 11 bases between the germline ends. The CDR3 is made up of 12 amino acids. Here the CDR3 reads CASSRDGAEQYF. DNA of the CDR3: TGTGCCAGCAGTAGGGACGGGGCCGAGCAGTACTTC.

This clonotype was recorded many times. This rearrangement joins TRBV6-6 to TRBJ2-3, with TRBD2 matching over 9 bases. This CDR3 spans 15 amino acids. V was clipped by 8 bases and J by 1 base; unmatched bases: 7. Germline V gene lookup returns CDR1 MNHNY and CDR2 SVGAGI (reference sequence). This CDR3 reads CASRSGGRGTDTQYF. In nucleotides, the CDR3 is TGTGCCAGCCGCTCGGGCGGGAGGGGCACAGATACGCAGTATTTT.

The rearrangement joins TRBV7-9 to TRBJ2-1; no clear D gene. Trimming left V 5 bases short and J 4 bases short, with 12 bases between. The germline V gene has CDR1 SEHNR and CDR2 FQNEAQ (reference sequence). The CDR3 extends over 14 amino acids. In nucleotides, the CDR3 is TGTGCCAGCAGCCACGGGCAGGCGTACAATGAGCAGTTCTTC. This gives the protein CASSHGQAYNEQFF.